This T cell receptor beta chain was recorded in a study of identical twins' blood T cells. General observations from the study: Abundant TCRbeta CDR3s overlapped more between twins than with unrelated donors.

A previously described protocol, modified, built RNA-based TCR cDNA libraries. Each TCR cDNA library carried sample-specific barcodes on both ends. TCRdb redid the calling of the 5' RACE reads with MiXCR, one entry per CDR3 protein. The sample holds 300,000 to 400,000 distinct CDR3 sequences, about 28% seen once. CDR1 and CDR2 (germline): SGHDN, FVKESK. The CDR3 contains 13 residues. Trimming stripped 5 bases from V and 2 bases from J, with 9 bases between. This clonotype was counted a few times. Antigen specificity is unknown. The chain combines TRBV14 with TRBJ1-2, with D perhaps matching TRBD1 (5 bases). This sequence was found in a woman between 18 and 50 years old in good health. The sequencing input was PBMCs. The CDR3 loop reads CASSTGTNYGYTF. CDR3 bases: TGTGCCAGCAGCACCGGGACGAACTATGGCTACACCTTC.